This TCR beta chain was identified in a study of graft-versus-host responses after intestinal transplantation. Across the study: Multivisceral, liver-intestinal, or isolated intestinal grafts went to recipients. For approximately three years after anti-thymocyte globulin induction, all recipients took tacrolimus and steroids.

Study results and limitations: GvH clones turned up in recipient marrow; some had shown up first in ileum or blood.

Trimming removed 1 base from V and 1 base from J, with 7 bases in between. CDR3 length: 13 residues. The germline V gene encodes CDR1 GTSNPN and CDR2 SVGIG (reference sequence). Clones were sequenced by immunoSEQ multiplex PCR, and TCRdb holds only the in-frame ones, with some missing. The profile shows about 100,000 clones, 80% to 95% of them singletons. A word on this clone: Its antigen is not identified.

The sequence was obtained from a human donor who received an intestinal transplant. This specimen consisted of unstimulated CD8+ T cells sorted from spleen or lymph node cells, obtained before intestinal transplant. The V call is TRBV30, the J call TRBJ2-5, with a tentative D call TRBD1 (5 bases). The CDR3 spells CAWSGDSQETQYF. The CDR3 DNA reads as TGTGCCTGGAGTGGCGACAGCCAAGAGACCCAGTACTTC.